This TCR beta chain was sequenced in a study of cytomegalovirus exposure and HLA in healthy donors. Study results and limitations: As a later analysis revealed, the rate of TCR association differed by HLA locus, with DRB1 most and HLA-C fewest. A missense DCLRE1C variant was associated with V- and J-gene trimming of TCR beta chains in a later analysis, and an independent cohort replicated the association. Some V segments (TRBV6-2 and TRBV6-3 among them) were excluded as indistinguishable.

The PCR employed 60 Vbeta primers together with 13 Jbeta primers. Sequencing used immunoSEQ multiplex PCR; TCRdb keeps in-frame clones, though not all of them. The sample contains under 150,000 clones, 80% to 85% of which appear only once. In the case of this clone: What it binds is not known.

This CDR3 spans 12 amino acids. Germline V gives CDR1 SGDLS, CDR2 YYNGEE. Trimming pared 0 bases from V and 8 bases from J, leaving 6 bases between. Sampled while nominally healthy, donors likely had unrecorded immune exposures. The sequenced material came from PBMCs. This clonotype originated in a boy younger than 18 in good health and CMV-seronegative. The chain combines TRBV9 with TRBJ2-1; D is unresolved. CDR3: CASSVGLDEQFF. The CDR3 DNA follows: TGTGCCAGCAGCGTAGGACTGGATGAGCAGTTCTTC.